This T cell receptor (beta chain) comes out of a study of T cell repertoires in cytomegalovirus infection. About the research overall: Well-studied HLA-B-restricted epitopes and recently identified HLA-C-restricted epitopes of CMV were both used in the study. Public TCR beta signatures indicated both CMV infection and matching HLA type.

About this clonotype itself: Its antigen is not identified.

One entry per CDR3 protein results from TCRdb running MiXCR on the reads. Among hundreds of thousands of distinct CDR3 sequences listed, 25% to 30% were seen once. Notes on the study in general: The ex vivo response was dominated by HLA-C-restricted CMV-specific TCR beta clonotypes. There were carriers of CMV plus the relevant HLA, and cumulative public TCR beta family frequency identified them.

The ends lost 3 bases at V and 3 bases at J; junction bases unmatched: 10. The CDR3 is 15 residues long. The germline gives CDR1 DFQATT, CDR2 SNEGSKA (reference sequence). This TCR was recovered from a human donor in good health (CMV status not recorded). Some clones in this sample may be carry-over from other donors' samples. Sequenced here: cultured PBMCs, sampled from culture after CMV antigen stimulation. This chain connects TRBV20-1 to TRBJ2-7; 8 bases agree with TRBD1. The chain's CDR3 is CSASPAQGAYYEQYF. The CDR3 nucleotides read TGCAGTGCTAGTCCTGCTCAGGGGGCGTACTACGAGCAGTACTTC.